This TCR beta chain was captured by sequencing in a study of regulatory and conventional T cells in RAG deficiency. Findings and limits, study-wide: Shannon entropy fell and Simpson indices rose in RAG-deficient patients. Compared with controls, unique Treg TCR beta sequences dropped approximately 100-fold in Omenn syndrome and CID/AS. In Omenn syndrome, Treg and Tconv repertoires overlapped >75%. Omenn CD25-high CD127-low cells may be activated cells, not true Tregs.

The sorted conventional CD4+ T cells were CD25-low and CD127-high, with genomic DNA sequenced. The germline CDR1 and CDR2 sequences are SGHTA and FQGTGA. Trimming cost V 2 bases and J 4 bases, with 15 bases left between them. The CDR3 extends over 16 amino acids. Sequencing used immunoSEQ multiplex PCR; TCRdb keeps in-frame clones, though not all of them. The data hold tens of thousands of clones, with around 95% observed a single time. This clone showed up just once. Its antigen is unknown. The same specimen was also included in a second study, on regulatory T cells. That work states: Amplification used 52 TRBV primers and 13 TRBJ primers.

This chain joins TRBV7-3 and TRBJ1-3, with a possible D match to TRBD1 (6 bases). The specimen sequenced was CD25- CD4+ T cells sorted from blood. This clonotype was sampled from a human donor in good health. The CDR3 DNA sequence: TGTGCCAGCAGCTTAGCCCCACAGGGATCCGGAAACACCATATATTTT. This sequence encodes CASSLAPQGSGNTIYF.